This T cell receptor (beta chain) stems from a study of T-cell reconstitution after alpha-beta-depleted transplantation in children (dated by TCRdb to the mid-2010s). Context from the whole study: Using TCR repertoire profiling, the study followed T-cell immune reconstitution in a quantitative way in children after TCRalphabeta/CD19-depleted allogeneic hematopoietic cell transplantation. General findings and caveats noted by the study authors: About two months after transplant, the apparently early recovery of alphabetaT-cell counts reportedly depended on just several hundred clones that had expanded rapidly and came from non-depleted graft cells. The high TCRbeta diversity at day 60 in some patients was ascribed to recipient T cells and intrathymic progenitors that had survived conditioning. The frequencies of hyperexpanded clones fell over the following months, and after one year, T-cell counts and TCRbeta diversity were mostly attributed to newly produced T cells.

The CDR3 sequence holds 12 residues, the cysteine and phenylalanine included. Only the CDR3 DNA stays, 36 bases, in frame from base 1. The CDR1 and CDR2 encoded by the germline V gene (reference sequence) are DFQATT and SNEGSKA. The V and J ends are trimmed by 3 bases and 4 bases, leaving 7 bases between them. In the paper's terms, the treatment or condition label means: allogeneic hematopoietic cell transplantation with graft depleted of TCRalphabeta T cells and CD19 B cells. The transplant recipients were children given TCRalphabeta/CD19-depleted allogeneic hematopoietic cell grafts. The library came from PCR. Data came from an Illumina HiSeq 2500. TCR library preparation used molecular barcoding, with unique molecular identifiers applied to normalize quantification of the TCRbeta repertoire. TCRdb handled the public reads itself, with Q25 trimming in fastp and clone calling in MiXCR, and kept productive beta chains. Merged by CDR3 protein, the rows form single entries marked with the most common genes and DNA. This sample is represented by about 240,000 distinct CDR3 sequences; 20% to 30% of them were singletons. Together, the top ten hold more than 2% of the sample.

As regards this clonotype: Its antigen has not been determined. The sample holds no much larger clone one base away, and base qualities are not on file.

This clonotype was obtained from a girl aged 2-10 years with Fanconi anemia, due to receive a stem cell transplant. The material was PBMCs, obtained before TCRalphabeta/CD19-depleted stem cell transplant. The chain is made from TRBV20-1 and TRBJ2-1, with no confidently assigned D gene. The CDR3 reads CSASWQYNEQFF. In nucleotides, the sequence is TGCAGTGCTAGTTGGCAGTACAATGAGCAGTTCTTC.